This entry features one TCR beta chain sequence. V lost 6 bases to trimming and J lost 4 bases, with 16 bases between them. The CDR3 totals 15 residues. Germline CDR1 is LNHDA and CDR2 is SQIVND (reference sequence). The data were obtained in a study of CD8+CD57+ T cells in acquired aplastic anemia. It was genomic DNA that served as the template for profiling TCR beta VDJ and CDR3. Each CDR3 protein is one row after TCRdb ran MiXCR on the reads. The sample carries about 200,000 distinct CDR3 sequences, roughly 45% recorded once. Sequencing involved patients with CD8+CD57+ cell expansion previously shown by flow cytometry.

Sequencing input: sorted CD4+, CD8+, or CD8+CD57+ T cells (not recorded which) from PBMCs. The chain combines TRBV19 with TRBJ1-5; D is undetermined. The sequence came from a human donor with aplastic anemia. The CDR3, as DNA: TGTGCCAGTAGGTTCGAAGGAGGGAATAATCAGCCCCAGCATTTT. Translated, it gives CASRFEGGNNQPQHF.